This TCR beta chain was sequenced for a study (dated by TCRdb to between 2015 and 2016). The library was built by means of RT-PCR. TCRdb records Illumina MiSeq as the sequencer. Using fastp trimming at Q25 and MiXCR clonotype assembly, TCRdb reanalyzed the public sequencing data and kept in-frame beta chains. Rows are combined by CDR3 protein, so each entry shows the most common genes and DNA. This sample holds 4,000 or so distinct CDR3 sequences; approximately 34% were observed only once. Of the sample, 5.1% falls within the top ten clones. This clonotype is medium-sized (0.01 to 0.1%) in terms of sample share. This clone's antigen is unknown. Within one base of it there is no much larger clone, and no base qualities were kept. The germline V gene sets CDR1 to SGHTA and CDR2 to FQGNSA. Spanning cysteine to phenylalanine, the CDR3 consists of 13 amino acids. Only CDR3 DNA remains: 39 bases, in frame from the first base. V and J lose 3 bases and 3 bases, and a span of 6 bases separates them.

This sequence was found in a female donor with primary Sjogren's syndrome. The V gene is TRBV7-2 and the J gene is TRBJ2-1; a confident D gene designation cannot be given. Source material: memory CD4+ T cells from salivary gland. The base sequence is TGTGCCAGCAGCTTGCCCTTCTACAATGAGCAGTTCTTC. It translates to CASSLPFYNEQFF. Extended through the reference TRBV7-2 and TRBJ2-1 proteins, this CDR3 yields the full variable domain: GAGVSQSPSNKVTEKGKDVELRCDPISGHTALYWYRQSLGQGLEFLIYFQGNSAPDKSGLPSDRFSAERTGGSVSTLTIQRTQQEDSAVYLCASSLPFYNEQFFGPGTRLTVL.